The 22 T cell receptor beta chains below all came from one sample that was sequenced in a study of blood T cells in healthy people across ages. A second PCR, run for roughly 7 to 11 cycles, used a sample-barcoded 5' primer plus a J-beta primer mix. TCRdb re-derived calls from the 5' RACE reads in MiXCR, one entry per CDR3 protein. The sample carries some 710,000 distinct CDR3 sequences, about half recorded once. Sequenced sample: blood. The receptors come from a man at least 80 years old in good health.

V is TRBV7-8 and J is TRBJ1-2; 11 bases fit TRBD1. This CDR3 comprises 16 residues. V lost 4 bases to trimming and J lost 8 bases; unmatched junction nucleotides: 12. Germline CDR1 and CDR2: SGHVS and FQNEAQ. DNA of the CDR3: TGTGCCAGCAGCTCCGGGACAGGGGGTGCCTCGGGAGGCTACACCTTC. Protein product: CASSSGTGGASGGYTF.

This clonotype has a handful of counts. The J gene is TRBJ2-2, the V gene TRBV24-1; 8 bases map to TRBD2. The V segment lost 4 bases and the J segment 6 bases; nucleotides outside the gene matches: 9. The CDR3 is 16 amino acids. Germline V lookup: CDR1 KGHDR, CDR2 SFDVKD. The CDR3 nucleotides are TGTGCCACCAGTGAGCCCCGACTAGCGACGGCCGGGGAGCTGTTTTTT. The encoded protein is CATSEPRLATAGELFF.

The chain joins TRBV28 to TRBJ1-6, with unresolved D. Trimming took 6 bases from V and 6 from J, leaving 6 bases between them. CDR3 length: 12 residues. Germline V gene data show CDR1 as MDHEN and CDR2 as SYDVKM. DNA for the CDR3: TGTGCCAGCAGGGGTCTTAATTCACCCCTCCACTTT. Translation gives CASRGLNSPLHF. Full variable domain (outside the CDR3, taken from reference TRBV28 and TRBJ1-6): DVKVTQSSRYLVKRTGEKVFLECVQDMDHENMFWYRQDPGLGLRLIYFSYDVKMKEKGDIPEGYSVSREKKERFSLILESASTNQTSMYLCASRGLNSPLHFGNGTRLTVT.

This clonotype was seen a handful of times. The J gene is TRBJ2-2, the V gene TRBV12-3 or TRBV12-4, with D perhaps matching TRBD1 or TRBD2 (5 bases each). The CDR3 runs 14 residues. V was trimmed by 11 bases and J by 6 bases, leaving 19 bases between them. This CDR3 reads CAALRGPRAGELFF. The CDR3 nucleotides are TGTGCCGCCCTCCGGGGCCCGAGGGCCGGGGAGCTGTTTTTT.

The chain is built from TRBV2 and TRBJ2-5, with 12 bases identical to TRBD2. Germline CDR1 reads SNHLY; CDR2 reads FYNNEI. The CDR3 sequence is 13 residues long. V lost 8 bases, J lost 11 bases, and 9 bases stayed unmatched. The CDR3: CASLGLAGYGQYF. The CDR3 DNA sequence: TGTGCCAGCCTTGGACTAGCGGGATATGGGCAGTACTTC.

The genes are TRBV28 and TRBJ1-4; possible D gene TRBD1, 6 bases. The CDR3 runs 15 residues. Between the trimmed V and J ends, which lost 5 bases and 3 bases, there was a span of 13 bases. Germline assignment: CDR1 MDHEN and CDR2 SYDVKM. The CDR3 DNA sequence: TGTGCCAGCAGTCCCCTACAGGGCCCTAATGAAAAACTGTTTTTT. It specifies CASSPLQGPNEKLFF.

The chain recombines TRBV5-4 with TRBJ2-2, with 9 bases matching TRBD2. The CDR3 spans 15 residues. The germline V gene has CDR1 SGHNT and CDR2 YYREEE (reference sequence). V gave up 4 bases and J gave up 5 bases; unmatched junction bases: 6. The CDR3 DNA reads TGTGCCAGCAGCCCCTTAGCGGGAGAGACCGGGGAGCTGTTTTTT. This codes for CASSPLAGETGELFF.

J is TRBJ2-5 and V is TRBV20-1, with TRBD2 matching over 11 bases. Germline V CDR1 and CDR2: DFQATT, SNEGSKA (reference sequence). V shed 3 bases and J 11 bases; nucleotides not matched to a gene: 32. The CDR3 has 21 amino acids. The CDR3 sequence: CSARGAYLGTQTSGILNEQYF. The CDR3 DNA is TGCAGTGCTAGGGGCGCCTACCTTGGTACTCAGACTAGCGGGATATTGAATGAGCAGTACTTC.

The chain is built from TRBV9 and TRBJ2-6; D is ambiguous. Trimming took off 3 bases at V and 0 bases at J, with 4 bases between the two ends. The CDR3 covers 14 residues. From germline, CDR1 is SGDLS and CDR2 YYNGEE. DNA for the CDR3: TGTGCCAGCAGCGCCTACTCTGGGGCCAACGTCCTGACTTTC. It yields the protein CASSAYSGANVLTF.

This clonotype was seen a few times. The chain recombines TRBV25-1 with TRBJ1-4; 8 nucleotides match TRBD1. The CDR3 has 15 residues. Germline lookup yields CDR1 MGHDK and CDR2 SYGVNS. With 3 bases clipped from V and 4 bases from J, the junction kept 4 bases outside the gene matches. DNA for the CDR3: TGTGCCAGCAGTGAGACAGGGGTCCTTAATGAAAAACTGTTTTTT. The encoded protein is CASSETGVLNEKLFF.

This chain joins TRBV6-2 or TRBV6-3 and TRBJ2-7; 7 positions match TRBD2. Per the germline V gene, CDR1 is MNHEY and CDR2 is SVGEGT. V shed 4 bases and J 1 base; nucleotides not matched to a gene: 7. This CDR3 has 15 residues. The CDR3 nucleotides read TGTGCCAGCAGTTCCCGAGGACTAGTTTCCTACGAGCAGTACTTC. It is translated as CASSSRGLVSYEQYF.

This clonotype showed up just once. V is TRBV7-9 and J is TRBJ2-5; D possibly corresponds to TRBD2 (6 bases). The CDR3 sequence is 14 residues long. Germline loops: CDR1 SEHNR, CDR2 FQNEAQ (reference sequence). The germline V and J ends were trimmed by 2 bases and 2 bases, with 9 bases remaining between them. CDR3 protein: CASSLMAGQETQYF. As DNA, the CDR3 is TGTGCCAGCAGCTTAATGGCGGGACAAGAGACCCAGTACTTC.

The CDR3 loop is CASSQHDRSYEQYF. CDR3 coding DNA: TGCGCCAGCAGCCAACACGACAGATCCTACGAGCAGTACTTC. V and J are TRBV4-1 and TRBJ2-7; perhaps TRBD1 as D (5 bases). This CDR3 region has 14 residues. V was shortened by 2 bases and J by 1 base, with 9 bases between the two germline ends. CDR1 is MGHRA and CDR2 is YSYEKL in the germline V gene.

The rearrangement uses TRBV29-1 and TRBJ2-7; tentatively, D is TRBD1 (8 bases). V shed 5 bases and J shed 4 bases, with 15 bases lying between them. CDR1 SQVTM and CDR2 ANQGSEA come from the germline V gene. The CDR3 totals 13 residues. The CDR3 bases are TGCAGCGTTCGGACAGGGAGGGAGTACGAGCAGTACTTC. It codes for CSVRTGREYEQYF.

This clonotype has at least ten counts. This chain uses TRBV3-1 with TRBJ2-2; D may be TRBD2 (5 bases). Germline V gene sequence: CDR1 LGHDT, CDR2 YNNKEL (reference sequence). There are 14 residues in the CDR3. The V end lost 6 bases, the J end lost 3 bases, and 11 bases lay between the germline ends. The DNA for the CDR3 is TGTGCCAGCAGGATCGGGGTATACACCGGGGAGCTGTTTTTT. Encoded protein: CASRIGVYTGELFF. Full variable domain (missing parts from reference TRBV3-1 and TRBJ2-2): DTAVSQTPKYLVTQMGNDKSIKCEQNLGHDTMYWYKQDSKKFLKIMFSYNNKELIINETVPNRFSPKSPDKAHLNLHINSLELGDSAVYFCASRIGVYTGELFFGEGSRLTVL.

The chain combines TRBV29-1 with TRBJ2-7, with TRBD1 matching 8 bases. J lost 6 bases, V lost 6 bases, and 13 bases had no gene match. The length of the CDR3 is 14 residues. CDR1 and CDR2 (germline): SQVTM, ANQGSEA. CDR3 in DNA: TGCAGCGTGGGACCTAGGACAGGGAATAGCGAGCAGTACTTC. The encoded protein is CSVGPRTGNSEQYF.

The rearrangement uses TRBV7-2 and TRBJ2-3; 9 bases line up with TRBD2. This CDR3 contains 14 residues. The V gene end was trimmed by 4 bases and the J gene end by 7 bases; junction bases not matched to a gene: 6. Germline CDR1 SGHTA, CDR2 FQGNSA. This CDR3 is CASSSTSGRNTQYF. The CDR3 region has the DNA TGTGCCAGCAGCTCTACCAGCGGGAGGAATACGCAGTATTTT.

About this clonotype: Germline and junction disagree at one end, which may indicate a read error. The chain joins TRBV9 to TRBJ2-4, with D tentatively TRBD1 or TRBD2 (6 bases each). Germline CDR1 and CDR2: SGDLS and YYNGEE. CDR3 length: 15 residues. CDR3 sequence reads: CAGSAGHVSQNIQYF. For the CDR3, the DNA is TGTGCCGGCAGCGCGGGACACGTTTCACAAAACATTCAGTACTTC.

In its sample, this clonotype was seen a few times. The gene calls are TRBV7-3 and TRBJ2-5; weak D call: TRBD2 (6 bases). The V gene lost 5 bases and the J gene lost 7 bases, with 14 bases spanning the gap. Germline lookup yields CDR1 SGHTA and CDR2 FQGTGA. The CDR3 length is 13 residues. CDR3 bases: TGTGCCAGCAGCCCCTTGGCCGGGGGGACCCAGTACTTC. It codes for CASSPLAGGTQYF.

Only a few counts were recorded for this clonotype. The rearrangement links TRBV7-3 to TRBJ2-2; possibly TRBD1 or TRBD2 for D (5 bases each). The CDR3 has 15 amino acids. Trimming left V 6 bases short and J 8 bases short, with 19 bases between. Germline assignment: CDR1 SGHTA and CDR2 FQGTGA. The CDR3 reads CASRELRDPGGELFF. DNA for the CDR3: TGTGCCAGCAGGGAACTCCGGGATCCAGGGGGGGAGCTGTTTTTT. Complete variable domain (other parts from reference TRBV7-3 and TRBJ2-2): GAGVSQTPSNKVTEKGKYVELRCDPISGHTALYWYRQSLGQGPEFLIYFQGTGAADDSGLPNDRFFAVRPEGSVSTLKIQRTERGDSAVYLCASRELRDPGGELFFGEGSRLTVL.

The chain carries TRBV15 and TRBJ1-4; 9 nucleotides agree with TRBD1. Trimming removed 0 bases from V and 6 bases from J; junction bases left unmatched: 2. Germline V CDR1 and CDR2: LNHNV, YYDKDF (reference sequence). This CDR3 comprises 15 residues. CDR3 sequence reads: CATSREQGAYEKLFF. Written as DNA, the CDR3 is TGTGCCACCAGCAGAGAACAGGGGGCCTATGAAAAACTGTTTTTT.

The chain recombines TRBV5-1 with TRBJ2-3; 8 bases align to TRBD2. The germline V gene encodes CDR1 SGHRS and CDR2 YFSETQ. The CDR3 has 16 residues. V shed 4 bases, J shed 1 base, and the junction held 8 bases outside the gene matches. CDR3 amino acids: CASSRGGKFRTDTQYF. DNA of the CDR3: TGCGCCAGCAGCCGGGGGGGCAAATTCCGCACAGATACGCAGTATTTT.